The 16 T cell receptor beta chains presented below share a single source sample, sequenced in a study of CD8+CD57+ T cells in acquired aplastic anemia. For CDR3 and TCR beta VDJ profiling, genomic DNA was the template used. Each CDR3 protein gets one entry after TCRdb re-called the reads with MiXCR. The repertoire holds more than 250,000 distinct CDR3 sequences, with 55% to 60% as singletons. The sequenced material came from sorted CD4+, CD8+, or CD8+CD57+ T cells (not recorded which) from PBMCs. These receptors were obtained from a human donor with severe aplastic anemia or a healthy control (not recorded which).

The chain couples TRBV15 to TRBJ1-3; D uncertain. CDR1 is LNHNV and CDR2 is YYDKDF in the germline V gene (reference sequence). Trimming removed 0 bases from V and 2 bases from J, with 8 bases in between. The length of the CDR3 is 15 residues. DNA of the CDR3: TGTGCCACCAGCAGAGATACCGCCACTGGAAACACCATATATTTT. Protein: CATSRDTATGNTIYF.

This chain uses TRBV12-3 or TRBV12-4 with TRBJ1-1, with TRBD1 identical over 7 bases. V dropped 7 bases and J dropped 4; count of bases not matched to a gene: 6. The CDR3 covers 13 residues. The CDR3 nucleotides read TGTGCCAGCACGTTTGACAGGGTCACTGAAGCTTTCTTT. Protein product: CASTFDRVTEAFF.

This clonotype occurred many times. The chain has TRBV5-8 and TRBJ1-5; tentatively, D is TRBD1 (6 bases). Germline values: CDR1 SGHTS, CDR2 YDEGEE. Trimming took off 2 bases at V and 7 bases at J, with 13 bases between the two ends. The CDR3 is made up of 14 amino acids. The CDR3 coding sequence is TGTGCCAGCAGCTTTAGGGCAGGGGAGCAGCCCCAGCATTTT. This sequence encodes CASSFRAGEQPQHF.

This clonotype was recorded once. CDR3 DNA sequence: TGCGCCAGCAGCCAGAACGGAGGGACAGCAGTGACTGAAGCTTTCTTT. This sequence encodes CASSQNGGTAVTEAFF. J is TRBJ1-1 and V is TRBV5-1; 7 bases align to TRBD1. The CDR3 consists of 16 residues. The trim removed 4 bases at V and 5 bases at J, leaving 14 bases unmatched. Germline CDR1 is SGHRS and CDR2 is YFSETQ.

This clonotype showed up just a few times. This may be a read error, as it is one base from a much larger clone. The gene calls are TRBV18 and TRBJ1-6; no clear D. Deletions cut 2 bases from V and 11 bases from J, with 10 bases between. The CDR3 runs to 13 residues. From germline, CDR1 is KGHSH and CDR2 LQKENI. In nucleotides, the CDR3 is TGTGCCAGCTCACCAGATTCGATAACACCCCTCCACTTT. It encodes CASSPDSITPLHF.

The chain uses TRBV9 and TRBJ2-1, with TRBD2 matching over 7 bases. Germline CDR1 reads SGDLS; CDR2 reads YYNGEE. CDR3 length equals 15 residues. The junction had 10 bases not matched to a gene; V was cut back by 4 bases and J by 6 bases. CDR3 bases: TGTGCCAGCAGCTGGGACTACCCCAGTGGCAATGAGCAGTTCTTC. Translating gives CASSWDYPSGNEQFF.

There are many counts of this clonotype. The chain employs TRBV3-1 and TRBJ1-6; D unclear. The CDR3 spans 13 residues. The germline gives CDR1 LGHDT, CDR2 YNNKEL (reference sequence). V lost 1 base to trimming and J lost 7 bases, with 5 bases between them. The CDR3 DNA reads as TGTGCCAGCAGCCAAGCAGCAAATTCACCCCTCCACTTT. This encodes CASSQAANSPLHF.

This clonotype was seen more than once but under ten times. The chain joins TRBV7-9 to TRBJ1-5; tentative D call: TRBD1 (6 bases). V was pared by 4 bases and J by 2 bases, with 15 bases between. The CDR3 has 16 residues. CDR1 is SEHNR, CDR2 FQNEAQ, per germline (reference sequence). CDR3 region: CASSSSRGVGNQPQHF. CDR3 DNA: TGTGCCAGCAGCTCATCAAGGGGGGTCGGCAATCAGCCCCAGCATTTT.

In the case of this clonotype: One end of the junction is discordant with germline, which a read error may explain. The genes are TRBV5-1 and TRBJ1-6; 11 nucleotides match TRBD1. CDR3 size: 17 residues. Germline V gene sequence: CDR1 SGHRS, CDR2 YFSETQ. The CDR3 protein is CASSFGTGGGTNSPLHF. The CDR3 DNA reads as TGTGCCAGCAGCTTCGGGACAGGGGGGGGTACTAATTCACCCCTCCACTTT.

This rearrangement joins TRBV20-1 to TRBJ2-7; a possible D gene is TRBD2 (7 bases). This CDR3 is built from 13 residues. Deletions cut 5 bases from V and 6 bases from J, with 17 bases between. The germline gives CDR1 DFQATT, CDR2 SNEGSKA (reference sequence). The CDR3 region has the DNA TGCAGTGCTGGGATACCTGGGGGGGCCGAGCAGTACTTC. Amino acid sequence: CSAGIPGGAEQYF.

The chain joins TRBV7-4 to TRBJ2-2; TRBD2 agrees at 16 bases. This CDR3 contains 17 residues. The junction had 5 bases not matched to a gene; V was cut back by 5 bases and J by 5 bases. Per the germline V gene, CDR1 is SGHVT and CDR2 is SQSDAQ. The CDR3 loop is CASSKGLAGGPTGELFF. CDR3 nucleotides: TGTGCCAGCAGCAAGGGACTAGCGGGGGGGCCTACCGGGGAGCTGTTTTTT.

The rearrangement uses TRBV7-8 and TRBJ1-1; the match to TRBD1 covers 7 bases. J was trimmed by 4 bases and V by 1 base; bases with no gene match: 6. The length of the CDR3 is 15 residues. Germline V gene data show CDR1 as SGHVS and CDR2 as FQNEAQ. The CDR3 DNA reads TGTGCCAGCAGCTTAGATAGGGGGCGTCTCACTGAAGCTTTCTTT. Translated: CASSLDRGRLTEAFF. The full variable domain, with the rest looked up from reference TRBV7-8 and TRBJ1-1, is GAGVSQSPRYKVAKRGQDVALRCDPISGHVSLFWYQQALGQGPEFLTYFQNEAQLDKSGLPSDRFFAERPEGSVSTLKIQRTQQEDSAVYLCASSLDRGRLTEAFFGQGTRLTVV.

CDR3 in DNA: TGTGCCAGTAGGAGGGAAAATAACTATGGCTACACCTTC. This encodes CASRRENNYGYTF. The chain combines TRBV19 with TRBJ1-2, with no clear D. Germline CDR1 is LNHDA and CDR2 is SQIVND (reference sequence). CDR3 length: 13 residues. Trimming shortened V by 6 bases and J by 1 base, and 9 bases separated the two germline ends.

V is TRBV19 and J is TRBJ2-4; no clear D. Per germline, CDR1 LNHDA and CDR2 SQIVND (reference sequence). There are 15 residues in the CDR3. V lost 3 bases, J lost 8 bases, and 17 bases lay in between. CDR3 sequence (DNA): TGTGCCAGTAGTATTCGGGCGCCGCCCGAAGACATTCAGTACTTC. Amino acids: CASSIRAPPEDIQYF.

The J gene is TRBJ2-7, the V gene TRBV7-6; 7 bases line up with TRBD2. CDR1 is SGHVS and CDR2 is FNYEAQ in the germline V gene. This CDR3 comprises 15 residues. The ends lost 2 bases at V and 0 bases at J; junction bases unmatched: 4. The CDR3 sequence is CASSLPAGVSYEQYF. The CDR3 DNA sequence: TGTGCCAGCAGCTTACCCGCGGGGGTCTCCTACGAGCAGTACTTC.

The chain links TRBV10-3 to TRBJ1-1; the D gene is possibly TRBD1 (5 bases). Per the germline V gene, CDR1 is ENHRY and CDR2 is SYGVKD. The CDR3 covers 17 residues. The V and J ends lost 5 bases and 7 bases respectively, with 26 bases between them. This CDR3 reads CAISSGRPSHTRGEAFF. CDR3 nucleotide sequence: TGTGCCATCAGTTCGGGACGCCCCTCCCACACACGCGGTGAAGCTTTCTTT.